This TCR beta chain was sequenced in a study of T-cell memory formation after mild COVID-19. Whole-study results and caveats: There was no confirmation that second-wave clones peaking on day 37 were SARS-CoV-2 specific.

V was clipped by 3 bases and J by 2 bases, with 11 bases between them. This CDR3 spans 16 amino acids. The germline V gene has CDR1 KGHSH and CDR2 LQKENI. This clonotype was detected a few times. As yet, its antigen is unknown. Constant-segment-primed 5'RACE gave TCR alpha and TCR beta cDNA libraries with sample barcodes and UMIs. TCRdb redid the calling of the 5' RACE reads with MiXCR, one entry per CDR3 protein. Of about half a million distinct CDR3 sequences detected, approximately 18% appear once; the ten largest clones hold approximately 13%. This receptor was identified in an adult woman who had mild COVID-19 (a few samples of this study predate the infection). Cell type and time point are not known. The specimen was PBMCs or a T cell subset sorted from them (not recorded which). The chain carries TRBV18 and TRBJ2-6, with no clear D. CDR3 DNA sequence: TGTGCCAGCTCACCGCTGGAAGCGACTGGGGCCAACGTCCTGACTTTC. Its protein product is CASSPLEATGANVLTF.